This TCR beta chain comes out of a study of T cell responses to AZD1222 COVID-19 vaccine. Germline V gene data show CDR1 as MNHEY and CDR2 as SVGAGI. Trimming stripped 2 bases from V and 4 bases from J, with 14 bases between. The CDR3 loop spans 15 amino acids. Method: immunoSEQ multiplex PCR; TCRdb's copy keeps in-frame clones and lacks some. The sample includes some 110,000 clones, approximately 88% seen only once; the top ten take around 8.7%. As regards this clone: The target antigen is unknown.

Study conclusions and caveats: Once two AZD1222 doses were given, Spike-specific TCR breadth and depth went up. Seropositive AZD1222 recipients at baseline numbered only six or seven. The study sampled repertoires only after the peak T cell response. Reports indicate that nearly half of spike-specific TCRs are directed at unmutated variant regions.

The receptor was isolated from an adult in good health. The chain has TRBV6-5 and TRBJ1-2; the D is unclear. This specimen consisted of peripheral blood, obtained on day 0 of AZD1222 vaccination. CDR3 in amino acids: CASSYELPTGYGYTF. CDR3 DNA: TGTGCCAGCAGTTACGAACTTCCGACGGGCTATGGCTACACCTTC.